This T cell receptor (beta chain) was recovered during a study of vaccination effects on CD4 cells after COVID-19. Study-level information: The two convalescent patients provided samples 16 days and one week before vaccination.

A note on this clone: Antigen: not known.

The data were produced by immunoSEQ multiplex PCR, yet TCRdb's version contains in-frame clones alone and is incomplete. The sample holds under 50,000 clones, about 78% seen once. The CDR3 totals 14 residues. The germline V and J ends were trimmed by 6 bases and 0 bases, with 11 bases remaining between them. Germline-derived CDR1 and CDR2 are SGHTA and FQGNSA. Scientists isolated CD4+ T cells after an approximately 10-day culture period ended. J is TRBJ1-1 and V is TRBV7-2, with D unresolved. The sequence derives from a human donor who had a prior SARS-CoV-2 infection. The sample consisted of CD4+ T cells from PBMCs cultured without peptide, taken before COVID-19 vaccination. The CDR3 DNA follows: TGTGCCAGCAGGCTTCAGGCCTTGAACACTGAAGCTTTCTTT. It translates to CASRLQALNTEAFF.